Here is one TCR beta chain with its context. Its matching antigen is unknown. This entry comes from a study of shared clonotypes between healthy human individuals. Looking at the study overall: Each donor contributed plates that comprised three CD4 naive, three CD4 memory, two CD8 naive and one CD8 memory.

Naive CD8 cells lacked CD45RO, underwent positive selection for CCR7 and left out terminally differentiated effector memory CD45RA+ cells. Those who donated were healthy HIV-negative adults, with no recent acute infections or vaccinations reported. Assay used: immunoSEQ multiplex PCR; TCRdb lists only in-frame clones, some missing. The data show hundreds of thousands of clones, with roughly 96% seen just once and roughly 0.1% held by the top ten. Study-wide findings and caveats: Between a handful of donors, naive CD4 clonotypes were shared at a level of about 5.3%.

The specimen was naive CD8+ T cells sorted from blood. The clonotype comes from a woman between 25 and 40 years old in good health.

CDR3 in amino acids: CASTARWDEQFF. The CDR3 DNA follows: TGCGCCAGCACCGCTAGATGGGATGAGCAGTTCTTC. The V gene is TRBV5-1, the J gene TRBJ2-1; D not certain. CDR1 and CDR2 from the germline V gene are SGHRS and YFSETQ. The ends were cut back, 6 bases at V and 8 bases at J, with 12 bases in the middle. The CDR3 extends over 12 amino acids.